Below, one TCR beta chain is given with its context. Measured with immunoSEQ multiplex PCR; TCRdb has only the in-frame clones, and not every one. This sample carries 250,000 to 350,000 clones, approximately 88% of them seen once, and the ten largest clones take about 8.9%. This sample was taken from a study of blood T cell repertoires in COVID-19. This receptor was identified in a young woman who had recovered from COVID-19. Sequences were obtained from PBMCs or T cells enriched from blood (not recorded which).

The CDR3 DNA sequence: TGTGCCAGCAGCGCGGGGAGGACCAAAAACATTCAGTACTTC. This encodes CASSAGRTKNIQYF. The genes are TRBV7-2 and TRBJ2-4, with a weak D call TRBD2 (6 bases). The germline V and J ends were trimmed by 5 bases and 2 bases, with 10 bases remaining between them. The CDR3 contains 14 residues. Germline-derived CDR1 and CDR2 are SGHTA and FQGNSA.